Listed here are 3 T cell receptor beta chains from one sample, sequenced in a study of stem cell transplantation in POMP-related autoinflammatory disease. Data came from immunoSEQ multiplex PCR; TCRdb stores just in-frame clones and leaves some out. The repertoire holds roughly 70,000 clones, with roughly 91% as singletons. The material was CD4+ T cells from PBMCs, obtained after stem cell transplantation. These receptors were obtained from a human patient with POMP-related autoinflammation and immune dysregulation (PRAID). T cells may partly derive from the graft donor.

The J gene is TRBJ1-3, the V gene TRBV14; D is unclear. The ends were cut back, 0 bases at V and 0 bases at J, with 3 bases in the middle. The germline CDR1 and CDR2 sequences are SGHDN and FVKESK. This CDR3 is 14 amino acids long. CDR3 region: CASSQDHSGNTIYF. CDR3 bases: TGTGCCAGCAGCCAAGATCACTCTGGAAACACCATATATTTT.

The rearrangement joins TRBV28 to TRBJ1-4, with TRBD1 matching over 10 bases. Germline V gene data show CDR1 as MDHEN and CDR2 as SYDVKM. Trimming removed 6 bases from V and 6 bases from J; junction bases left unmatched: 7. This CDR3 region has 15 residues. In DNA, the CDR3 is TGTGCCAGCAGGAGGTATGGACAGGGGGATGAAAAACTGTTTTTT. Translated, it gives CASRRYGQGDEKLFF.

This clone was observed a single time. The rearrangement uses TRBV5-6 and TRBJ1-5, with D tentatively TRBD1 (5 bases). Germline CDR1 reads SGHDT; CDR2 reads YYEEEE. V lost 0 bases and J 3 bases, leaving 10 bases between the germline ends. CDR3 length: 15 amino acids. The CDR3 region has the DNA TGTGCCAGCAGCTTGGGGCTACAGGTCAATCAGCCCCAGCATTTT. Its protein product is CASSLGLQVNQPQHF.